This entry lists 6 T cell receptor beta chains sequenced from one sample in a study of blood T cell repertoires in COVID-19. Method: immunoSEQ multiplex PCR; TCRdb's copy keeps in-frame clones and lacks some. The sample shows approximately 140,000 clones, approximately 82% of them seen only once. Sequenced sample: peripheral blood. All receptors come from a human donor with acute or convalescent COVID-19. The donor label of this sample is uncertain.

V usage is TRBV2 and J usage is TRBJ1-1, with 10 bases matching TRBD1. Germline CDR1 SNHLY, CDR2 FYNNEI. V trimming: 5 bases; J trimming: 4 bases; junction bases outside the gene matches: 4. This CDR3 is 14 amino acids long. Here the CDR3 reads CASSRQGAGTEAFF. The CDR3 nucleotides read TGTGCCAGCAGTCGACAGGGGGCAGGCACTGAAGCTTTCTTT.

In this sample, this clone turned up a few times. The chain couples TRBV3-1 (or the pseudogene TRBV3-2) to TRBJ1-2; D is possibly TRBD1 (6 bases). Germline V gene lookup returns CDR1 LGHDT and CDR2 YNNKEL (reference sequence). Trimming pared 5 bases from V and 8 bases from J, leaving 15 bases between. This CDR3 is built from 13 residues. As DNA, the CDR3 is TGTGCCAGCAGCAGGGCGGGGGCTGAAGGCTACACCTTC. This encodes CASSRAGAEGYTF.

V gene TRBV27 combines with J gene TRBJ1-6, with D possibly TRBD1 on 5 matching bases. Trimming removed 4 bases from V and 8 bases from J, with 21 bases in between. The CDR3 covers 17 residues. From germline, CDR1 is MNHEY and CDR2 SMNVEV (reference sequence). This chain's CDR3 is CASSYFRAFPGYSPLHF. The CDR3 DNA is TGTGCCAGCAGTTATTTCAGGGCCTTCCCTGGGTATTCACCCCTCCACTTT.

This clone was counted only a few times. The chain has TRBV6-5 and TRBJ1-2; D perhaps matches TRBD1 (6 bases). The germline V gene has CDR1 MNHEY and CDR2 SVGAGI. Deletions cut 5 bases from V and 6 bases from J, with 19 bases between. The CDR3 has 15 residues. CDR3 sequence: CASSTRGGGRDGYTF. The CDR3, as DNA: TGTGCCAGCAGTACCAGGGGTGGGGGTAGGGATGGCTACACCTTC.

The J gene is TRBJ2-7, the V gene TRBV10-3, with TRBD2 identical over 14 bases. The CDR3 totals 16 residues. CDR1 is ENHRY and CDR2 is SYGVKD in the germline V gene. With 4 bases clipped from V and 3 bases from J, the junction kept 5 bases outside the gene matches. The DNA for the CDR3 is TGTGCCATCAGTGGGGGACTAGCGGGAGCTGACTACGAGCAGTACTTC. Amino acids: CAISGGLAGADYEQYF.

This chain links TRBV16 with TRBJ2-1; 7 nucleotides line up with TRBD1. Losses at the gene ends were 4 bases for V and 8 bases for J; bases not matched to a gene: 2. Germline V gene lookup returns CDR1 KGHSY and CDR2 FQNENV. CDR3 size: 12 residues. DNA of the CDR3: TGTGCCAGCAGCCTCGACAGGGATGAGCAGTTCTTC. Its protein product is CASSLDRDEQFF.